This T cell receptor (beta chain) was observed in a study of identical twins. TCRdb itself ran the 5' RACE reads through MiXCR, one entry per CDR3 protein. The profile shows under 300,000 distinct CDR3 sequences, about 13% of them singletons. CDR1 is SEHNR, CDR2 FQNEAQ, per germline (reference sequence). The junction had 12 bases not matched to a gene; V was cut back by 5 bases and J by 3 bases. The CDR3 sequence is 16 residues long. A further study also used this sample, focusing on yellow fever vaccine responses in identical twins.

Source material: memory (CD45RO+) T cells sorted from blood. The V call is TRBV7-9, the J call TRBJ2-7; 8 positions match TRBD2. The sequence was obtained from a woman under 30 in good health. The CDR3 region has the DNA TGTGCCAGCAGCCAGGACAGCGGGGGCCCAAACTACGAGCAGTACTTC. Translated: CASSQDSGGPNYEQYF.